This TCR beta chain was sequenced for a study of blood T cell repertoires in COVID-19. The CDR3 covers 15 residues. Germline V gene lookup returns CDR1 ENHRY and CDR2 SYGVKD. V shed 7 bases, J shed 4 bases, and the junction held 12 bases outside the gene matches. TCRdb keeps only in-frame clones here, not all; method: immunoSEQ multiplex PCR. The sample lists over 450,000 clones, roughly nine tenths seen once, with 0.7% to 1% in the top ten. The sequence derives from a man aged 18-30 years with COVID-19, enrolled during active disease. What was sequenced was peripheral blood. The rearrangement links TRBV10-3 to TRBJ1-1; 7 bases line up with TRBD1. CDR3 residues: CAITDPTGLATEAFF. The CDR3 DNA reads TGTGCCATCACTGACCCGACAGGGTTGGCCACTGAAGCTTTCTTT.